This T cell receptor (beta chain) was sequenced for a study of shared clonotypes between healthy human individuals. Study outcomes and limitations: A few donors shared about 4.5% of their naive CD4 clonotypes. Limitation of the genetic and exposure-history diversity represented came from the few donors.

This clone was picked up a small number of times. The target antigen is unknown. On sorted subsets, replicate PCRs used roughly 220 ng DNA, or around 30,000 T cell genomes. Profiling relied on immunoSEQ multiplex PCR, and the TCRdb table lists in-frame clones only, not all of them. In the table there are about 680,000 clones, around 90% of which are singletons. CD45RO-negative cells were positively selected for CCR7, leaving out terminally differentiated effector memory CD45RA+ cells. Healthy adults negative for HIV, lacking recent acute infections or vaccinations, served as donors. Germline CDR1 and CDR2: SQVTM and ANQGSEA. This CDR3 spans 10 amino acids. Trimming took off 7 bases at V and 6 bases at J, with 9 bases between the two ends.

This sequence originates from a man aged 30 to 45 in good health. The V and J genes are TRBV29-1 and TRBJ1-2, with D tentatively TRBD1 (5 bases). Sequencing input: naive CD8+ T cells sorted from blood. The CDR3 loop reads CSGVGDGYTF. CDR3 sequence (DNA): TGCAGCGGTGTGGGGGATGGCTACACCTTC.